In this sample, the clone carrying this T cell receptor beta chain turned up once. This sample was taken from a study of TIL therapy for anti-PD-1-resistant metastatic lung cancer. J lost 1 base, V lost 5 bases, and 10 bases had no gene match. Germline CDR1 reads LNHNV; CDR2 reads YYDKDF (reference sequence). There are 16 residues in the CDR3. This was the immunoSEQ v3 assay. Libraries were prepared by immunoSEQ multiplex PCR; TCRdb keeps only in-frame clonotypes and omits some of them. The sample lists over 20,000 clones; approximately 77% were seen once. Sample time point: pre-treatment sample, taken before nivolumab and TIL therapy. The tumor samples were excised metastases, mostly pleural nodules or supraclavicular lymph nodes.

The source of this sequence is a person between 25 and 79 years old with non-small cell lung cancer. The sequences come from tumor tissue, collected at baseline. The chain combines TRBV15 with TRBJ2-5; 7 bases map to TRBD2. CDR3 region: CATSEGASGLQETQYF. CDR3 DNA: TGTGCCACCAGCGAAGGGGCTAGCGGACTCCAAGAGACCCAGTACTTC.